This is a list of T cell receptor beta chains from one sample in a study of spatial heterogeneity in lung cancer. TCRdb analysed the 5' RACE reads with MiXCR anew, one entry per CDR3 protein. Found here are tens of thousands of distinct CDR3 sequences, approximately 14% of them singletons; the top ten hold 55% to 60%. The input for sequencing was PBMCs, taken at surgery. The receptors shown here come from a male donor with early-stage non-small cell lung cancer. Each CDR3 is given with its conserved first and last residue. D genes are given only for firm matches. The size of a clone is reported for some rows only, either as once, few or many, or as a class for expanded clones.

d_call: .
cdr3_length: 13
j_call: TRBJ1-1
clone_size: few
v_call: TRBV7-2
cdr3_nt: TGTGCCAGCAGCTTAGGGGTGGTCAGAGAGGCTTTCTTT
cdr3_aa: CASSLGVVREAFF

d_call: TRBD2
cdr3_length: 14
j_call: TRBJ2-3
clone_size: .
v_call: TRBV2
cdr3_nt: TGTGCCAGCAGTGAAAACGGGGGGGCAGATACGCAGTATTTT
cdr3_aa: CASSENGGADTQYF

d_call: .
cdr3_length: 14
j_call: TRBJ1-1
clone_size: .
v_call: TRBV12-3/TRBV12-4
cdr3_nt: TGTGCCAGCAGCTTGCAGGGACCGAACACTGAAGCTTTCTTT
cdr3_aa: CASSLQGPNTEAFF

d_call: .
cdr3_length: 15
j_call: TRBJ1-5
clone_size: few
v_call: TRBV2
cdr3_nt: TGTGCCAGCAGTGAGGGAAACCTTAGCAATCAGCCCCAGCATTTT
cdr3_aa: CASSEGNLSNQPQHF

d_call: TRBD1
cdr3_length: 14
j_call: TRBJ1-1
clone_size: many
v_call: TRBV18
cdr3_nt: TGTGCCAGCTCACCTTCAGGGGGAAACACTGAAGCTTTCTTT
cdr3_aa: CASSPSGGNTEAFF

d_call: .
cdr3_length: 11
j_call: TRBJ2-1
clone_size: many
v_call: TRBV5-1
cdr3_nt: TGCGCCAGCAGCTTGGTTATTGAGCAGTTCTTC
cdr3_aa: CASSLVIEQFF

d_call: TRBD1
cdr3_length: 15
j_call: TRBJ2-3
clone_size: many
v_call: TRBV2
cdr3_nt: TGTGCCAGCAGTGGGGGACAGCGGAACACAGATACGCAGTATTTT
cdr3_aa: CASSGGQRNTDTQYF

d_call: TRBD1
cdr3_length: 15
j_call: TRBJ2-7
clone_size: many
v_call: TRBV7-9
cdr3_nt: TGTGCCAGCAGCCCTACAGGGGGTGGACTCTACGAGCAGTACTTC
cdr3_aa: CASSPTGGGLYEQYF

d_call: .
cdr3_length: 12
j_call: TRBJ1-2
clone_size: few
v_call: TRBV20-1
cdr3_nt: TGCAGTGCTAGGGGTCCTAACTATGGCTACACCTTC
cdr3_aa: CSARGPNYGYTF

d_call: TRBD1
cdr3_length: 13
j_call: TRBJ1-2
clone_size: .
v_call: TRBV5-1
cdr3_nt: TGCGCCAGCAGCCTCGGACAGGGTGATGGCTACACCTTC
cdr3_aa: CASSLGQGDGYTF

d_call: .
cdr3_length: 14
j_call: TRBJ1-1
clone_size: many
v_call: TRBV7-9
cdr3_nt: TGTGCCAGCAGCTTAGCTGGTATTCCCATGGAAGCTTTCTTT
cdr3_aa: CASSLAGIPMEAFF

d_call: .
cdr3_length: 15
j_call: TRBJ2-3
clone_size: few
v_call: TRBV20-1
cdr3_nt: TGCAGTGCTAGGGGGGGACGGATCAGCACAGATACGCAGTATTTT
cdr3_aa: CSARGGRISTDTQYF

d_call: .
cdr3_length: 21
j_call: TRBJ2-1
clone_size: many
v_call: TRBV28
cdr3_nt: TGTGCCAGCAGTTTAATCCGATGGGGACAAGGGGTCGGTTACTCCTACAATGAGCAGTTCTTC
cdr3_aa: CASSLIRWGQGVGYSYNEQFF

d_call: .
cdr3_length: 14
j_call: TRBJ1-4
clone_size: .
v_call: TRBV5-1
cdr3_nt: TGCGCCAGCAGCTTGGAACGGCCTAATGAAAAACTGTTTTTT
cdr3_aa: CASSLERPNEKLFF

d_call: .
cdr3_length: 14
j_call: TRBJ2-5
clone_size: few
v_call: TRBV5-6
cdr3_nt: TGTGCCAGCAGCTTGTGGTACACTCAAGAGACCCAGTACTTC
cdr3_aa: CASSLWYTQETQYF

d_call: .
cdr3_length: 15
j_call: TRBJ1-5
clone_size: few
v_call: TRBV27
cdr3_nt: TGTGCCAGCAGTTTACAGGGTTGGAGCAATCAGCCCCAGCATTTT
cdr3_aa: CASSLQGWSNQPQHF

d_call: TRBD1
cdr3_length: 14
j_call: TRBJ2-5
clone_size: .
v_call: TRBV5-4
cdr3_nt: TGTGCCAGCAGCCTTACAGACAGGGAAGAGACCCAGTACTTC
cdr3_aa: CASSLTDREETQYF

d_call: .
cdr3_length: 15
j_call: TRBJ1-5
clone_size: .
v_call: TRBV2
cdr3_nt: TGTGCCAGCAGTGAAAGCAGGATTAGCAATCAGCCCCAGCATTTT
cdr3_aa: CASSESRISNQPQHF

d_call: .
cdr3_length: 14
j_call: TRBJ2-2
clone_size: few
v_call: TRBV20-1
cdr3_nt: TGCAGTGCTAGTCACAGGAGGCTCGCCGGGGAGCTGTTTTTT
cdr3_aa: CSASHRRLAGELFF

d_call: TRBD1
cdr3_length: 15
j_call: TRBJ1-2
clone_size: .
v_call: TRBV5-1
cdr3_nt: TGCGCCAGCAGCTTGGGGGACAGGGCGTCTCAAGGCTACACCTTC
cdr3_aa: CASSLGDRASQGYTF

d_call: .
cdr3_length: 12
j_call: TRBJ2-1
clone_size: many
v_call: TRBV10-2
cdr3_nt: TGCGCCAGCAAAACAGGGAGGAATGAGCAGTTCTTC
cdr3_aa: CASKTGRNEQFF